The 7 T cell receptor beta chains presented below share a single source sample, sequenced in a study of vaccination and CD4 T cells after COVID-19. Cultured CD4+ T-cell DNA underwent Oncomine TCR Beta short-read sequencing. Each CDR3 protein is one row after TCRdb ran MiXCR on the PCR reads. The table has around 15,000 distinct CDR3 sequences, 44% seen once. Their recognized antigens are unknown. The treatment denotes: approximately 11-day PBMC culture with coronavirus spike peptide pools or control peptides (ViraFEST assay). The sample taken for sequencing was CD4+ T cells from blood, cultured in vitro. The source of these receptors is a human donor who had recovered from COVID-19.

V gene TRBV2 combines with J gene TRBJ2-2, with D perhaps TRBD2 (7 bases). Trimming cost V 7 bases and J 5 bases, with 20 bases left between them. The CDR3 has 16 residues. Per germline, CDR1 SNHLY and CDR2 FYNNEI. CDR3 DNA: TGTGCCAGCACCGAGGGCGGGGGCGCGTGGACCGGGGAGCTGTTTTTT. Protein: CASTEGGGAWTGELFF.

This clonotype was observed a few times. CDR3 DNA: TGTGCCAGCAGCTCCGACTACACAGATACGCAGTATTTT. Translated, it gives CASSSDYTDTQYF. V and J are TRBV7-2 and TRBJ2-3, with D perhaps TRBD2 (5 bases). From germline, CDR1 is SGHTA and CDR2 FQGNSA. Deletions cut 4 bases from V and 2 bases from J, with 7 bases between. This CDR3 contains 13 residues.

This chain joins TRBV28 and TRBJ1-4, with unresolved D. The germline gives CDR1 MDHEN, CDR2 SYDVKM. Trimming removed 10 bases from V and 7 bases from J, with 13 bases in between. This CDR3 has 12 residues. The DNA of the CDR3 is TGTGCCATTGGAGGGAACCGTGAAAAACTGTTTTTT. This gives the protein CAIGGNREKLFF. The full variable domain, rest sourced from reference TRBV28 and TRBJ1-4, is DVKVTQSSRYLVKRTGEKVFLECVQDMDHENMFWYRQDPGLGLRLIYFSYDVKMKEKGDIPEGYSVSREKKERFSLILESASTNQTSMYLCAIGGNREKLFFGSGTQLSVL.

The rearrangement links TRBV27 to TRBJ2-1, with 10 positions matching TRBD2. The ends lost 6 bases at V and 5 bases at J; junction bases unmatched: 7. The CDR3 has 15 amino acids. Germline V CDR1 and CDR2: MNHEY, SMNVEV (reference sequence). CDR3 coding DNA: TGTGCCAGCAGGCAAACTAGCGGGGTCAACAATGAGCAGTTCTTC. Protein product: CASRQTSGVNNEQFF.

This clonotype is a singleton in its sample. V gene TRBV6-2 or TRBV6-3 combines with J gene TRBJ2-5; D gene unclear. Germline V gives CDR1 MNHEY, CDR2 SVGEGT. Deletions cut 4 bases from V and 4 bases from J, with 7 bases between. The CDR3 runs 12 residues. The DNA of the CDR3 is TGTGCCAGCAGTTGGGCAGCAGAGACCCAGTACTTC. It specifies CASSWAAETQYF.

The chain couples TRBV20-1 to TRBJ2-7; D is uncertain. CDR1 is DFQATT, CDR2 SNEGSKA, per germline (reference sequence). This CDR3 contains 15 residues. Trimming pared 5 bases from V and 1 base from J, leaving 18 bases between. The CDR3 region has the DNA TGCAGTGCTGCGGATAATCGGAAATCTTCCTACGAGCAGTACTTC. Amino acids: CSAADNRKSSYEQYF.

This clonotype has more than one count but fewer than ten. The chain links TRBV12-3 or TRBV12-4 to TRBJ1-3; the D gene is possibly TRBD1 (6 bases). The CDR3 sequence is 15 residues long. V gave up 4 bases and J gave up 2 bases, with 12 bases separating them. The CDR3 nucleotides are TGTGCCAGCAGTTCACAGGGAGTCGCTGGAAACACCATATATTTT. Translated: CASSSQGVAGNTIYF.